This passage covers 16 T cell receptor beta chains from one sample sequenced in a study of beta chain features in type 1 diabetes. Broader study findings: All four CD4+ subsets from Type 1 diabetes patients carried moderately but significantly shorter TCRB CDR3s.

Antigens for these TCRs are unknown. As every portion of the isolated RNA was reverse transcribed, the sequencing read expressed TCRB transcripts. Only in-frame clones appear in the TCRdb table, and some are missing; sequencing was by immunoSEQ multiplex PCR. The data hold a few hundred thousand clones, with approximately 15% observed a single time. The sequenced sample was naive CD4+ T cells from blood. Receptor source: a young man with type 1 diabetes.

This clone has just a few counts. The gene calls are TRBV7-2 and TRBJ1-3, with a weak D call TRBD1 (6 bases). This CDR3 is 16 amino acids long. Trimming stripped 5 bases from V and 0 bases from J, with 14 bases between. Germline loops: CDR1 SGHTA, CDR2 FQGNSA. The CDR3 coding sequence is TGTGCCAGCAGCCTTCGGACAGCCAACTCTGGAAACACCATATATTTT. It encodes CASSLRTANSGNTIYF.

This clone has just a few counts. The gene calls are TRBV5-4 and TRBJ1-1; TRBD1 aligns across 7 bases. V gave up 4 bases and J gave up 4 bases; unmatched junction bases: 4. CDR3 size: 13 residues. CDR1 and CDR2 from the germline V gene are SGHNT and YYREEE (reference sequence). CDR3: CASSRQGVTEAFF. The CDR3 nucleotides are TGTGCCAGCAGCAGACAGGGAGTCACTGAAGCTTTCTTT.

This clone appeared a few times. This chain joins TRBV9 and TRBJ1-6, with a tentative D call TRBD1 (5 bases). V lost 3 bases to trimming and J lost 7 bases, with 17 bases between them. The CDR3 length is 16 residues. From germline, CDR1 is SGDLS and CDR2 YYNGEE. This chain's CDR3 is CASSANPGSPNSPLHF. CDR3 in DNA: TGTGCCAGCAGCGCTAACCCAGGGTCTCCGAATTCACCCCTCCACTTT.

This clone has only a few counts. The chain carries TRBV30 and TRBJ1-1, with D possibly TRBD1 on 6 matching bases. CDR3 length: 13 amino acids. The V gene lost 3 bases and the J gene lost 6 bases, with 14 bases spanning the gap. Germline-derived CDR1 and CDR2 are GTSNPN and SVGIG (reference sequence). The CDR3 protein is CAWSDQGFPEAFF. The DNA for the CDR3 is TGTGCCTGGAGCGATCAGGGGTTCCCTGAAGCTTTCTTT. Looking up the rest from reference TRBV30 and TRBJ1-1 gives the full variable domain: SQTIHQWPATLVQPVGSPLSLECTVEGTSNPNLYWYRQAAGRGLQLLFYSVGIGQISSEVPQNLSASRPQDRQFILSSKKLLLSDSGFYLCAWSDQGFPEAFFGQGTRLTVV.

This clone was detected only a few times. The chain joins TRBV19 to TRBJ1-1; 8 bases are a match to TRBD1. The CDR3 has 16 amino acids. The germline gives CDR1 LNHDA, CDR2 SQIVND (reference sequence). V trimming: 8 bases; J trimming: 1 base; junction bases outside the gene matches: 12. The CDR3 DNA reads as TGTGCCAGTGGAACCCGGACAGGGACGGGGAACACTGAAGCTTTCTTT. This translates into CASGTRTGTGNTEAFF.

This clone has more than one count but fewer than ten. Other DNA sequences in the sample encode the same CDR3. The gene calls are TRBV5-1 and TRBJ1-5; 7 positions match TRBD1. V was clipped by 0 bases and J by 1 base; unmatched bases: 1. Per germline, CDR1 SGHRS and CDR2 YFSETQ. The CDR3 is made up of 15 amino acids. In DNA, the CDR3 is TGCGCCAGCAGCTTGGAGGGGGCGAGCAATCAGCCCCAGCATTTT. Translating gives CASSLEGASNQPQHF.

CDR3 DNA: TGTGCCAGCTCACCACCGGGGGAGGTGGAGACCCAGTACTTC. Translating it yields CASSPPGEVETQYF. V is TRBV18 and J is TRBJ2-5; tentative D call: TRBD2 (6 bases). CDR3 size: 14 residues. Trimming removed 0 bases from V and 5 bases from J, with 10 bases in between. Germline CDR1 is KGHSH and CDR2 is LQKENI.

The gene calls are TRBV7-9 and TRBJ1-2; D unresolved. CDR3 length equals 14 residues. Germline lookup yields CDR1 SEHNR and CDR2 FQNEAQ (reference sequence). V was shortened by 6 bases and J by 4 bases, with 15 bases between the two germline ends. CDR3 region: CASSLEGLGYGYTF. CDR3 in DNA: TGTGCCAGCAGTCTTGAGGGTCTCGGCTATGGCTACACCTTC.

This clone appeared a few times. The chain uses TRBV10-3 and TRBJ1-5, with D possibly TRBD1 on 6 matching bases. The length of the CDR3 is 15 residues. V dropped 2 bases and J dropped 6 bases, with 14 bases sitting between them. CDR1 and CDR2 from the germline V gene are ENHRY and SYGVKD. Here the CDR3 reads CAISEAAGVSQPQHF. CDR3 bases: TGTGCCATCAGTGAGGCGGCAGGGGTAAGTCAGCCCCAGCATTTT.

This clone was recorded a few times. The CDR3 coding sequence is TGTGCCAGCAGTCCTGGACAGCCGAACACTGAAGCTTTCTTT. Protein product: CASSPGQPNTEAFF. The chain employs TRBV6-5 and TRBJ1-1; tentatively, D is TRBD1 (6 bases). The length of the CDR3 is 14 residues. Germline V gene sequence: CDR1 MNHEY, CDR2 SVGAGI. Trimming shortened V by 5 bases and J by 1 base, and 11 bases separated the two germline ends.

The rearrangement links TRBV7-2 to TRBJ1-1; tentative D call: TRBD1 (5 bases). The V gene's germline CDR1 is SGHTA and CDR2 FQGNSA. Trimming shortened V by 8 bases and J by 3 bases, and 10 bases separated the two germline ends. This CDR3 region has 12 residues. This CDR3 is CASRRGDTEAFF. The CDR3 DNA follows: TGTGCCAGCCGAAGGGGTGACACTGAAGCTTTCTTT.

The CDR3, as DNA: TGTGCCAGCAGTTACCCAGGGACTAGTTGGGAGCAGTACTTC. Translation: CASSYPGTSWEQYF. The chain employs TRBV6-6 and TRBJ2-7; 8 bases align to TRBD2. V lost 2 bases to trimming and J lost 7 bases; unmatched junction nucleotides: 7. Germline-derived CDR1 and CDR2 are MNHNY and SVGAGI (reference sequence). The CDR3 covers 14 residues.

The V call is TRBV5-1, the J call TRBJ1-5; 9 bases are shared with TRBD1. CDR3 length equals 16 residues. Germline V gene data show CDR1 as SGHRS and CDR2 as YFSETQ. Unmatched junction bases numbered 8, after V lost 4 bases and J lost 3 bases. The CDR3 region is CASSPTGQGDNQPQHF. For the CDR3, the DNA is TGCGCCAGCAGCCCCACGGGACAGGGAGACAATCAGCCCCAGCATTTT. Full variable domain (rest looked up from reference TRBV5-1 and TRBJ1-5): KAGVTQTPRYLIKTRGQQVTLSCSPISGHRSVSWYQQTPGQGLQFLFEYFSETQRNKGNFPGRFSGRQFSNSRSEMNVSTLELGDSALYLCASSPTGQGDNQPQHFGDGTRLSIL.

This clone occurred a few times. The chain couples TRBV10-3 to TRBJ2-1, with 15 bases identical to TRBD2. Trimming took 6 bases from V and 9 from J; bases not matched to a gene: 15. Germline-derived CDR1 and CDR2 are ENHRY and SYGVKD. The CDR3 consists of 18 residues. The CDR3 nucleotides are TGTGCCATCAGAACTGGACTAGCGGGAGGGTTTACGTCGGGTGAGCAGTTCTTC. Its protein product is CAIRTGLAGGFTSGEQFF.

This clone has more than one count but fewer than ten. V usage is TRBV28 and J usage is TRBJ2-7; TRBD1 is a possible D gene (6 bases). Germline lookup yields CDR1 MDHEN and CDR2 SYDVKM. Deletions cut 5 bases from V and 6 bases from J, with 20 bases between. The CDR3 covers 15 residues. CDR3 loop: CASSPPTGMLVEQYF. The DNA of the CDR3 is TGTGCCAGCAGTCCCCCTACAGGGATGTTGGTCGAGCAGTACTTC. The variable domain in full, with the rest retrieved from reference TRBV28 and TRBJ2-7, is DVKVTQSSRYLVKRTGEKVFLECVQDMDHENMFWYRQDPGLGLRLIYFSYDVKMKEKGDIPEGYSVSREKKERFSLILESASTNQTSMYLCASSPPTGMLVEQYFGPGTRLTVT.

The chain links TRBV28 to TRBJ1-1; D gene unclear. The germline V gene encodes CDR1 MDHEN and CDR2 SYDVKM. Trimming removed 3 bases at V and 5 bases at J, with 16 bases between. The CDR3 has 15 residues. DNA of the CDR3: TGTGCCAGCAGTTTCCACCAGGTAATCAGGACTGAAGCTTTCTTT. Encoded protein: CASSFHQVIRTEAFF.